These 21 T cell receptor beta chains originate from one sample sequenced in a study of blood T cells in healthy people across ages. A J-beta primer mix and a sample-barcoded 5' primer were used in a second PCR of roughly 6 to 12 cycles. TCRdb ran MiXCR on the 5' RACE reads and lists one entry per CDR3 protein. The sample includes about 720,000 distinct CDR3 sequences, about 24% of them seen just once. The sequencing sample was made of blood. The receptors stem from a man in his 70s in good health.

This chain joins TRBV18 and TRBJ2-1, with D maybe TRBD1 (5 bases). Trimming pared 1 base from V and 9 bases from J, leaving 13 bases between. Germline CDR1 and CDR2: KGHSH and LQKENI. The CDR3 is made up of 14 amino acids. The CDR3, as DNA: TGTGCCAGCTCACCACGAACAGGCGGTGGTGAGCAGTTCTTC. Translated: CASSPRTGGGEQFF.

V usage is TRBV12-3 or TRBV12-4 and J usage is TRBJ2-3; D is unclear. CDR3 size: 14 residues. V was pared by 5 bases and J by 6 bases, with 15 bases between. This CDR3 reads CASSRPPNRDTQYF. CDR3 bases: TGTGCCAGCAGTCGCCCACCCAATAGGGATACGCAGTATTTT.

This sequence joins TRBV7-9 and TRBJ1-1; D remains unclear. Trimming left V 7 bases short and J 6 bases short, with 15 bases between. The germline V gene has CDR1 SEHNR and CDR2 FQNEAQ (reference sequence). This CDR3 comprises 13 residues. The CDR3 DNA is TGTGCCAGCACCTCCGCCGGTGGAGCTGAAGCTTTCTTT. Translation: CASTSAGGAEAFF.

This clonotype was seen more than once but under ten times. The rearrangement links TRBV29-1 to TRBJ1-2, with 7 bases matching TRBD1. V lost 7 bases to trimming and J lost 2 bases; unmatched junction nucleotides: 4. CDR1 SQVTM and CDR2 ANQGSEA come from the germline V gene. There are 12 residues in the CDR3. The chain's CDR3 is CSAAGGNYGYTF. The CDR3 nucleotides read TGCAGCGCTGCAGGGGGGAACTATGGCTACACCTTC.

This chain uses TRBV12-5 with TRBJ2-6; 7 bases match TRBD1. Germline V gives CDR1 LGHNT, CDR2 FRNRAP. Germline trimming cut 2 bases from V and 4 bases from J; bases unmatched to any gene: 11. There are 18 residues in the CDR3. In DNA, the CDR3 is TGTGCTAGTGGTTTGTCACAGGGGCTGCTCGTGGGGGCCAACGTCCTGACTTTC. This codes for CASGLSQGLLVGANVLTF.

The rearrangement links TRBV20-1 to TRBJ1-4; 10 bases align to TRBD1. The ends lost 0 bases at V and 7 bases at J; junction bases unmatched: 2. From germline, CDR1 is DFQATT and CDR2 SNEGSKA (reference sequence). CDR3 length equals 14 residues. CDR3 in amino acids: CSARDGDRGEKLFF. The CDR3 DNA is TGCAGTGCTAGAGATGGGGACAGGGGTGAAAAACTGTTTTTT.

The sample holds many counts of this clonotype. This rearrangement joins TRBV28 to TRBJ1-2; no clear D. This CDR3 has 15 amino acids. The germline gives CDR1 MDHEN, CDR2 SYDVKM. The V and J ends lost 0 bases and 2 bases respectively, with 10 bases between them. Here the CDR3 reads CASSLWDGRNYGYTF. The DNA for the CDR3 is TGTGCCAGCAGTTTATGGGACGGCCGAAACTATGGCTACACCTTC.

This clonotype was counted only a few times. The V call is TRBV6-1, the J call TRBJ1-6; 9 bases fit TRBD1. Germline lookup yields CDR1 MNHNS and CDR2 SASEGT. Losses at the gene ends were 6 bases for V and 7 bases for J; bases not matched to a gene: 10. The CDR3 length is 16 residues. The CDR3 DNA reads as TGTGCCAGCAGCCTCCGATGGACAGGGGACAATTCACCCCTCCACTTT. Amino acid sequence: CASSLRWTGDNSPLHF.

The gene calls are TRBV4-1 and TRBJ2-5; 7 nucleotides match TRBD1. The CDR3 length is 15 residues. Germline V CDR1 and CDR2: MGHRA, YSYEKL. V gave up 2 bases and J gave up 1 base; unmatched junction bases: 4. The CDR3 sequence: CASSQTQGLQETQYF. The CDR3 DNA sequence: TGCGCCAGCAGCCAAACACAGGGGCTCCAAGAGACCCAGTACTTC.

This chain links TRBV9 with TRBJ2-1; 11 positions match TRBD2. CDR1 SGDLS and CDR2 YYNGEE come from the germline V gene. This CDR3 is 17 amino acids long. V dropped 4 bases and J dropped 7; count of bases not matched to a gene: 13. CDR3 protein: CASSSPNSGGAWNEQFF. The DNA of the CDR3 is TGTGCCAGCAGCTCTCCAAATAGCGGGGGGGCCTGGAATGAGCAGTTCTTC. Looking up the rest from reference TRBV9 and TRBJ2-1 gives the full variable domain: DSGVTQTPKHLITATGQRVTLRCSPRSGDLSVYWYQQSLDQGLQFLIQYYNGEERAKGNILERFSAQQFPDLHSELNLSSLELGDSALYFCASSSPNSGGAWNEQFFGPGTRLTVL.

V gene TRBV7-7 combines with J gene TRBJ2-5; D is perhaps TRBD1 (6 bases). The CDR3 is made up of 14 amino acids. Germline assignment: CDR1 SSHAT and CDR2 FNYEAQ (reference sequence). The V and J ends lost 6 bases and 1 base respectively, with 12 bases between them. CDR3 nucleotide sequence: TGTGCCAGCAGTACACAGGGTGGCCAAGAGACCCAGTACTTC. The encoded protein is CASSTQGGQETQYF.

DNA for the CDR3: TGTGCCAGTCACCAGGGAGGGGGGGACCCCACAGATACGCAGTATTTT. It translates to CASHQGGGDPTDTQYF. The V call is TRBV6-6, the J call TRBJ2-3, with D perhaps matching TRBD2 (7 bases). Germline CDR1 reads MNHNY; CDR2 reads SVGAGI (reference sequence). The CDR3 extends over 16 amino acids. V was clipped by 9 bases and J by 2 bases, with 21 bases between them.

This clonotype was detected only a few times. The chain uses TRBV29-1 and TRBJ2-5; 10 bases are a match to TRBD1. The J call may be incorrect, as the DNA end agrees better with TRBJ2-1. Per the germline V gene, CDR1 is SQVTM and CDR2 is ANQGSEA. This CDR3 has 13 residues. This CDR3 reads CSVDRGDRGEQFF. The CDR3 DNA reads TGCAGCGTGGACAGGGGGGATCGGGGTGAGCAGTTCTTC.

V usage is TRBV20-1 and J usage is TRBJ2-3; no definite D call. This CDR3 has 12 amino acids. Germline V gives CDR1 DFQATT, CDR2 SNEGSKA (reference sequence). V dropped 6 bases and J dropped 2 bases, with 9 bases sitting between them. The CDR3 reads CSADKPTDTQYF. For the CDR3, the DNA is TGCAGTGCAGACAAACCCACAGATACGCAGTATTTT.

The V gene is TRBV29-1, the J gene TRBJ1-2; 8 bases line up with TRBD1. CDR1 is SQVTM, CDR2 ANQGSEA, per germline. V trimming: 7 bases; J trimming: 0 bases; junction bases outside the gene matches: 10. CDR3 length: 15 residues. CDR3 bases: TGCAGCGCCGCCGTAGGGACAGGATCTAACTATGGCTACACCTTC. This sequence encodes CSAAVGTGSNYGYTF.

This clonotype was counted only a few times. This chain uses TRBV14 with TRBJ2-3; a weak D match, TRBD2 (6 bases). The V end was cut by 4 bases, the J end by 4 bases, with 15 bases between. Germline V CDR1 and CDR2: SGHDN, FVKESK. The CDR3 has 15 residues. CDR3 region: CASSLNSRRADTQYF. The CDR3 nucleotides read TGTGCCAGCAGCCTGAATTCTAGGAGGGCAGATACGCAGTATTTT.

The V call is TRBV24-1, the J call TRBJ1-2, with 9 bases lining up with TRBD1. Germline loops: CDR1 KGHDR, CDR2 SFDVKD. Trimming took 3 bases from V and 8 from J; bases not matched to a gene: 6. CDR3 length: 14 amino acids. The CDR3 DNA sequence: TGTGCCACCAGTGATCCGGACAGGGGCGGGGGCTACACCTTC. Translation: CATSDPDRGGGYTF.

This clonotype was counted a few times. The CDR3: CASSPTSGRVNEQFF. CDR3 coding DNA: TGTGCCAGCAGCCCCACTAGCGGGAGGGTCAATGAGCAGTTCTTC. The V and J genes are TRBV5-4 and TRBJ2-1; 13 bases fit TRBD2. J was trimmed by 6 bases and V by 4 bases; bases with no gene match: 4. Germline CDR1 SGHNT, CDR2 YYREEE (reference sequence). This CDR3 comprises 15 residues.

This clonotype was detected a few times. V is TRBV11-2 and J is TRBJ2-1; 10 positions agree with TRBD2. Germline lookup yields CDR1 SGHAT and CDR2 FQNNGV. The CDR3 covers 18 residues. V shed 0 bases, J shed 7 bases, and the junction held 12 bases outside the gene matches. The CDR3 region has the DNA TGTGCCAGCAGCTTAGATGCGCGGAGGGGACTAGCGAGAAATGAGCAGTTCTTC. This translates into CASSLDARRGLARNEQFF.

This clonotype showed up many times. The chain has TRBV29-1 and TRBJ2-3; 8 bases agree with TRBD1. This CDR3 region has 11 residues. CDR1 and CDR2 (germline): SQVTM, ANQGSEA. The trim removed 7 bases at V and 10 bases at J, leaving 7 bases unmatched. The CDR3 coding sequence is TGCAGCGCCGCCTTCAGGGGGCCGCAGTATTTT. Translation gives CSAAFRGPQYF.

The V gene is TRBV20-1, the J gene TRBJ2-2; 11 nucleotides line up with TRBD2. CDR1 and CDR2 (germline): DFQATT, SNEGSKA (reference sequence). V gave up 3 bases and J gave up 7 bases; unmatched junction bases: 4. The CDR3 totals 14 residues. In DNA, the CDR3 is TGCAGTGCTAGCCTAGCGGGAGGTTACGGGGAGCTGTTTTTT. As protein: CSASLAGGYGELFF.